Each of the 23 T cell receptor beta chains below was sequenced from the same sample in a study of identical twins. TCRdb itself ran the 5' RACE reads through MiXCR, one entry per CDR3 protein. This table has hundreds of thousands of distinct CDR3 sequences, 20% to 25% appearing once. The sample also formed part of further work on yellow fever vaccine responses in identical twins.

Specimen: CD4+ T cells sorted from blood. The receptors originated from a woman younger than 35 in good health.

This clonotype showed up just a few times. The chain joins TRBV4-1 to TRBJ2-2; no clear D gene. From germline, CDR1 is MGHRA and CDR2 YSYEKL. V lost 1 base and J lost 8, with 14 bases in between. The CDR3 consists of 15 residues. The CDR3 protein is CASSQGVHQTGELFF. CDR3 in DNA: TGCGCCAGCAGCCAAGGTGTTCATCAAACTGGGGAGCTGTTTTTT.

This clonotype was found a few times. J is TRBJ1-2 and V is TRBV29-1, with D unclear. The CDR3 has 11 amino acids. Trimming took off 0 bases at V and 6 bases at J, with 5 bases between the two ends. Germline V gene sequence: CDR1 SQVTM, CDR2 ANQGSEA. CDR3 DNA: TGCAGCGTTGAAGATCGTGATGGCTACACCTTC. This sequence encodes CSVEDRDGYTF.

This chain links TRBV2 with TRBJ2-3; 11 nucleotides align to TRBD2. V dropped 7 bases and J dropped 1; count of bases not matched to a gene: 7. This CDR3 is 16 amino acids long. Germline loops: CDR1 SNHLY, CDR2 FYNNEI. CDR3 sequence reads: CASTPGTSGGTDTQYF. CDR3 in DNA: TGTGCCAGCACCCCCGGGACTAGCGGAGGCACAGATACGCAGTATTTT.

CDR3 loop: CASSLARGDQPQHF. The CDR3 region has the DNA TGTGCCAGCAGCTTAGCGCGGGGTGATCAGCCCCAGCATTTT. J is TRBJ1-5 and V is TRBV7-2; D is unclear. The V and J ends lost 0 bases and 5 bases respectively, with 8 bases between them. This CDR3 has 14 amino acids. The germline V gene encodes CDR1 SGHTA and CDR2 FQGNSA. The complete variable domain, with remaining parts taken from reference TRBV7-2 and TRBJ1-5, reads GAGVSQSPSNKVTEKGKDVELRCDPISGHTALYWYRQSLGQGLEFLIYFQGNSAPDKSGLPSDRFSAERTGGSVSTLTIQRTQQEDSAVYLCASSLARGDQPQHFGDGTRLSIL.

This clonotype was detected ten times or more. The CDR3 protein is CSVVMSSTEAFF. The DNA of the CDR3 is TGCAGCGTTGTTATGTCCAGCACTGAAGCTTTCTTT. The chain employs TRBV29-1 and TRBJ1-1; D remains unclear. Germline CDR1 is SQVTM and CDR2 is ANQGSEA. V lost 4 bases, J lost 4 bases, and 10 bases lay in between. The CDR3 contains 12 residues.

The genes are TRBV27 and TRBJ2-2; D is perhaps TRBD1 or TRBD2 (6 bases each). In germline, CDR1 is MNHEY, CDR2 SMNVEV (reference sequence). V was trimmed by 6 bases and J by 6 bases, leaving 17 bases between them. The CDR3 sequence is 15 residues long. The chain's CDR3 is CASRAWGAGAGELFF. For the CDR3, the DNA is TGTGCCAGCAGAGCTTGGGGGGCTGGCGCCGGGGAGCTGTTTTTT.

The J gene is TRBJ2-3, the V gene TRBV20-1, with D unresolved. The CDR3 sequence is 13 residues long. Trimming took off 6 bases at V and 5 bases at J, with 15 bases between the two ends. Germline CDR1 DFQATT, CDR2 SNEGSKA (reference sequence). CDR3 in DNA: TGCAGTGCAGCGCGCGACCCACAAGATACGCAGTATTTT. Residues: CSAARDPQDTQYF.

This chain links TRBV12-3 or TRBV12-4 with TRBJ2-7; 16 bases are shared with TRBD2. The J segment lost 6 bases and the V segment lost 5 bases, leaving 7 bases of the junction unmatched. The CDR3 covers 16 residues. Here the CDR3 DNA reads TGTGCCAGCAGTCCCTCCGGGACTAGCGGGAGGGGCGAGCAGTACTTC. This gives the protein CASSPSGTSGRGEQYF.

The chain joins TRBV10-3 to TRBJ2-7; 11 bases fit TRBD2. Trimming removed 5 bases from V and 4 bases from J; junction bases left unmatched: 1. This CDR3 spans 13 amino acids. In germline, CDR1 is ENHRY, CDR2 SYGVKD. DNA for the CDR3: TGTGCCATCAGTACTAGCGGGAGTTACGAGCAGTACTTC. Its protein product is CAISTSGSYEQYF.

This clonotype was seen a few times. The chain carries TRBV12-3 or TRBV12-4 and TRBJ2-7, with 8 bases aligning to TRBD2. J was trimmed by 6 bases and V by 4 bases; bases with no gene match: 11. The CDR3 has 15 amino acids. CDR3 sequence reads: CASSSGVAGLGEQYF. The CDR3 DNA reads TGTGCCAGCAGTTCGGGAGTAGCGGGACTTGGCGAGCAGTACTTC.

This clonotype was recorded a few times. CDR3 sequence reads: CSANRDRETDTQYF. The CDR3 nucleotides are TGCAGTGCAAACCGGGACAGGGAAACAGATACGCAGTATTTT. J is TRBJ2-3 and V is TRBV20-1; the match to TRBD1 covers 9 bases. The germline gives CDR1 DFQATT, CDR2 SNEGSKA (reference sequence). The CDR3 loop spans 14 amino acids. J gave up 3 bases and V 6 bases, and 7 bases lay outside the gene matches.

The chain joins TRBV27 to TRBJ2-7, with 7 bases identical to TRBD1. The V segment lost 4 bases and the J segment 4 bases; nucleotides outside the gene matches: 16. Germline V CDR1 and CDR2: MNHEY, SMNVEV (reference sequence). This CDR3 contains 17 residues. The CDR3: CASSSRHGDRDTYEQYF. The CDR3 DNA is TGTGCCAGCAGTTCCCGTCATGGGGACAGAGATACATACGAGCAGTACTTC.

This clonotype was counted a few times. This rearrangement joins TRBV5-1 to TRBJ1-4; no reliable D call. This CDR3 is built from 16 residues. Per the germline V gene, CDR1 is SGHRS and CDR2 is YFSETQ. The V end lost 3 bases, the J end lost 7 bases, and 19 bases lay between the germline ends. The CDR3 region is CASSSAIPGPGEKLFF. DNA for the CDR3: TGCGCCAGCAGCTCCGCGATACCTGGGCCTGGTGAAAAACTGTTTTTT.

The chain links TRBV10-3 to TRBJ1-1; no reliable D call. CDR1 and CDR2 (germline): ENHRY, SYGVKD. CDR3 length equals 14 residues. The V end was cut by 0 bases, the J end by 1 base, with 6 bases between. CDR3 bases: TGTGCCATCAGTGAGTCGCCCGGGAACACTGAAGCTTTCTTT. Amino acids: CAISESPGNTEAFF.

This clonotype was recorded a few times. At one of its ends the junction is not consistent with the germline gene, which may arise from a read error. The chain carries TRBV29-1 and TRBJ1-2; D is perhaps TRBD1 (5 bases). This CDR3 region has 15 residues. Germline-derived CDR1 and CDR2 are SQVTM and ANQGSEA. The CDR3 loop is CSVVVFGRPMDKTYF. In DNA, the CDR3 is TGCAGCGTTGTTGTGTTTGGGAGGCCCATGGACAAAACCTACTTC.

V is TRBV7-9 and J is TRBJ2-5, with TRBD2 identical over 7 bases. This CDR3 is 15 amino acids long. Trimming at V came to 1 base and at J to 4 bases, leaving 6 bases not matched to a gene. Germline CDR1 reads SEHNR; CDR2 reads FQNEAQ (reference sequence). This CDR3 is CASSLGAGVRETQYF. CDR3 nucleotides: TGTGCCAGCAGCTTAGGTGCGGGAGTGCGAGAGACCCAGTACTTC.

V is TRBV6-2 or TRBV6-3 and J is TRBJ2-3; 7 bases fit TRBD2. Unmatched junction bases numbered 4, after V lost 6 bases and J lost 1 base. CDR1 MNHEY and CDR2 SVGEGT come from the germline V gene. The CDR3 is 14 residues long. The CDR3 here is CASRFAGGTDTQYF. CDR3 in DNA: TGTGCCAGCAGGTTTGCGGGAGGCACAGATACGCAGTATTTT.

This clonotype was counted a single time. V usage is TRBV5-6 and J usage is TRBJ1-1; a weak D match, TRBD1 (5 bases). V lost 2 bases and J lost 0, with 14 bases in between. The V gene's germline CDR1 is SGHDT and CDR2 YYEEEE. CDR3 length: 16 residues. CDR3 loop: CASSFLGPELNTEAFF. The CDR3 DNA sequence: TGTGCCAGCAGCTTTTTGGGGCCCGAGCTGAACACTGAAGCTTTCTTT.

This clonotype was detected ten times or more. The chain joins TRBV2 to TRBJ2-3; the D is unclear. Germline loops: CDR1 SNHLY, CDR2 FYNNEI. The CDR3 totals 12 residues. V was shortened by 5 bases and J by 5 bases, with 8 bases between the two germline ends. The CDR3 nucleotides are TGTGCCAGCAGTAACGTCAGAGATACGCAGTATTTT. This translates into CASSNVRDTQYF.

The table lists this clonotype with a few counts. The chain uses TRBV5-1 and TRBJ1-5; 7 nucleotides agree with TRBD1. The CDR3 sequence is 15 residues long. Germline loops: CDR1 SGHRS, CDR2 YFSETQ. The V gene end was trimmed by 0 bases and the J gene end by 1 base; junction bases not matched to a gene: 1. The CDR3 region has the DNA TGCGCCAGCAGCTTGGGGGGACAGAGCAATCAGCCCCAGCATTTT. Protein product: CASSLGGQSNQPQHF.

This chain uses TRBV6-1 with TRBJ2-6; D is uncertain. V lost 7 bases and J lost 0, with 10 bases in between. In germline, CDR1 is MNHNS, CDR2 SASEGT. The CDR3 totals 15 residues. The CDR3 protein is CASKVLFSGANVLTF. The CDR3 nucleotides read TGTGCCAGCAAAGTTCTCTTCTCTGGGGCCAACGTCCTGACTTTC.

V and J are TRBV11-2 and TRBJ2-1; 14 nucleotides line up with TRBD2. CDR1 and CDR2 (germline): SGHAT, FQNNGV. The CDR3 spans 15 residues. Trimming removed 6 bases from V and 9 bases from J; junction bases left unmatched: 7. CDR3 region: CASRWGTSGSGEQFF. CDR3 in DNA: TGTGCCAGCAGATGGGGGACTAGCGGGAGCGGTGAGCAGTTCTTC.

A few counts support this clonotype. CDR3 sequence: CSVGSQGNYGYTF. CDR3 DNA: TGCAGCGTTGGATCACAGGGCAACTATGGCTACACCTTC. The rearrangement joins TRBV29-1 to TRBJ1-2; D might be TRBD1 (6 bases). CDR3 length equals 13 residues. Germline lookup yields CDR1 SQVTM and CDR2 ANQGSEA. V was clipped by 4 bases and J by 2 bases, with 11 bases between them. Based on the CDR3 plus reference TRBV29-1 and TRBJ1-2, the full variable domain is SAVISQKPSRDICQRGTSLTIQCQVDSQVTMMFWYRQQPGQSLTLIATANQGSEATYESGFVIDKFPISRPNLTFSTLTVSNMSPEDSSIYLCSVGSQGNYGYTFGSGTRLTVV.